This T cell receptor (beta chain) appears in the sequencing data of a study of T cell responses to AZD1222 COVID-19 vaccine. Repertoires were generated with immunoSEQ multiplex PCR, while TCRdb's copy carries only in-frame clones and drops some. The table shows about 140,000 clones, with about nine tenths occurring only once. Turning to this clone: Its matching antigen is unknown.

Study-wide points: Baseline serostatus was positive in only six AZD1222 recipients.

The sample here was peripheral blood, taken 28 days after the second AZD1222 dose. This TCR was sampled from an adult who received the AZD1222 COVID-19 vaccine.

The CDR3, as DNA: TGTGCCAGCAGTTCCGGGGACAGACACTCTGGAAACACCATATATTTT. Translating it yields CASSSGDRHSGNTIYF. The rearrangement links TRBV6-5 to TRBJ1-3, with 7 bases fitting TRBD1. The CDR3 has 16 amino acids. Germline V CDR1 and CDR2: MNHEY, SVGAGI. J lost 0 bases, V lost 4 bases, and 6 bases had no gene match.